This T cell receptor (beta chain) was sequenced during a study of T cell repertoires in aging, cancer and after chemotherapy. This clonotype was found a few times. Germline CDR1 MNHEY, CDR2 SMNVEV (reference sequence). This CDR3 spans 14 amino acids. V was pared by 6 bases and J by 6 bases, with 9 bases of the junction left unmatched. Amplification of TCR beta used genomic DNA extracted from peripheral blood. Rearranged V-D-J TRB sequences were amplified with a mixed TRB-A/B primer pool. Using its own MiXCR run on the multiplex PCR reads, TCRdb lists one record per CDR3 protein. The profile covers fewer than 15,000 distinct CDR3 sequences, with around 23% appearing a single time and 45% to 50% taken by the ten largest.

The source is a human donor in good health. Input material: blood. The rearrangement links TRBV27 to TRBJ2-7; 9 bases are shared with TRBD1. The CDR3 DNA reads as TGTGCCAGCAGCAGGGACAGGGAGGTCTCCGAGCAGTACTTC. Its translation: CASSRDREVSEQYF.